The next 19 T cell receptor beta chains were all read from a single sample in a study of T cells expressing NK-cell markers (dated by TCRdb to the early 2020s). Library preparation employed 5' RACE. Instrument on record: Illumina HiSeq 2000. TCRdb reanalyzed the reads, keeping one entry per CDR3 protein sequence and omitting DNA. The sample table gives around 280,000 distinct CDR3 sequences. Around 0.4% of the sample is held by the ten biggest clonotypes. The sequencing sample was made of blood T cells: a sorted CD56 or NKG2C T cell subset, CD4+ or CD8+ T cells, or bulk PBMC T cells (not recorded which). These receptors all stem from a man between 18 and 35 years old in good health. Donor details come from another sample of the same person, matched by shared clones.

V gene TRBV20-1 combines with J gene TRBJ2-2; TCRdb returns TRBD2, unconfirmable since there is no DNA. This CDR3 has 12 amino acids. CDR1 and CDR2 from the germline V gene are DFQATT and SNEGSKA (reference sequence). The CDR3 sequence is CSARLASGELFF.

The chain joins TRBV29-1 to TRBJ2-7; there is no DNA to check the TCRdb D call of TRBD2. The CDR3 has 14 residues. Germline CDR1 reads SQVTM; CDR2 reads ANQGSEA. The CDR3 protein is CSVGSSGSSYEQYF.

V and J are TRBV5-1 and TRBJ2-3; TCRdb selects TRBD2, and the lack of DNA leaves this call unchecked. The CDR3 spans 16 residues. From germline, CDR1 is SGHRS and CDR2 YFSETQ. The CDR3 here is CASSIWTSGPTDTQYF. Using reference TRBV5-1 and TRBJ2-3 for the parts outside the CDR3, the full variable domain is KAGVTQTPRYLIKTRGQQVTLSCSPISGHRSVSWYQQTPGQGLQFLFEYFSETQRNKGNFPGRFSGRQFSNSRSEMNVSTLELGDSALYLCASSIWTSGPTDTQYFGPGTRLTVL.

V usage is TRBV5-1 and J usage is TRBJ2-6; the TCRdb call, TRBD1, lacks DNA for checking. Germline V gene sequence: CDR1 SGHRS, CDR2 YFSETQ. This CDR3 contains 13 residues. The CDR3 protein is CASSIRTGDVLTF.

The V and J genes are TRBV7-2 and TRBJ2-2; TCRdb returns TRBD2, unconfirmable since there is no DNA. Looked up from germline, CDR1 is SGHTA and CDR2 is FQGNSA. The CDR3 extends over 15 amino acids. The CDR3 sequence is CASSLGGLSTGELFF.

The chain uses TRBV20-1 and TRBJ2-1; TCRdb's D call of TRBD2 is untestable without DNA. This CDR3 comprises 15 residues. The germline V gene encodes CDR1 DFQATT and CDR2 SNEGSKA (reference sequence). The CDR3 spells CSAIPTAGHLGEQFF.

The chain links TRBV21-1 to TRBJ2-7. TRBV21-1 is reported as a pseudogene. The CDR3 is 16 amino acids. CDR3: CASSKAGRIGSYEQYF.

The CDR3 reads CASSQDATPTLREKLFF. J is TRBJ1-4 and V is TRBV3-1. The V gene's germline CDR1 is LGHDT and CDR2 YNNKEL (reference sequence). This CDR3 is built from 17 residues.

This chain joins TRBV24-1 and TRBJ2-1; TCRdb proposes TRBD2, but this gene call is untestable without DNA. Germline V gene sequence: CDR1 KGHDR, CDR2 SFDVKD. CDR3 size: 14 residues. CDR3 sequence: CATSGGPTYNEQFF.

V is TRBV4-1 and J is TRBJ2-7. Germline lookup yields CDR1 MGHRA and CDR2 YSYEKL. CDR3 length equals 14 residues. The CDR3 loop reads CASSQVLGSYEQYF.

The CDR3 reads CSVTRSRGRAGELFF. This chain joins TRBV29-1 and TRBJ2-2; TCRdb returns TRBD1, unconfirmable since there is no DNA. CDR1 is SQVTM, CDR2 ANQGSEA, per germline. The CDR3 has 15 amino acids.

The chain couples TRBV12-3 or TRBV12-4 to TRBJ2-1; the D gene TCRdb calls, TRBD1, cannot be checked with no DNA. The CDR3 covers 12 residues. CDR3 residues: CASSSRGRVEFF.

This chain connects TRBV18 to TRBJ1-4; the D call from TCRdb, TRBD1, cannot be confirmed without DNA. CDR1 and CDR2 (germline): KGHSH, LQKENI. This CDR3 is built from 15 residues. The CDR3 here is CASSPRGLSDTELFF.

The chain couples TRBV20-1 to TRBJ2-5; there is no DNA to check the TCRdb D call of TRBD2. Germline V gene data show CDR1 as DFQATT and CDR2 as SNEGSKA (reference sequence). The CDR3 spans 15 residues. CDR3 amino acids: CSARNRLAGEETQYF.

This chain links TRBV18 with TRBJ1-2; TCRdb returns TRBD1, unconfirmable since there is no DNA. The CDR3 has 14 residues. The V gene's germline CDR1 is KGHSH and CDR2 LQKENI. CDR3 region: CASSPDRGLWGYTF.

The J gene is TRBJ2-5, the V gene TRBV5-1; without DNA, the TCRdb call of TRBD1 cannot be checked. The CDR3 loop spans 15 amino acids. Germline CDR1 reads SGHRS; CDR2 reads YFSETQ. CDR3 in amino acids: CASSLEGTGKETQYF.

The chain carries TRBV20-1 and TRBJ2-3; TCRdb designates TRBD2, a call that cannot be tested without DNA. In germline, CDR1 is DFQATT, CDR2 SNEGSKA (reference sequence). The CDR3 loop spans 11 amino acids. The CDR3 region is CSAPGLEAQYF.

The chain is built from TRBV18 and TRBJ2-1; there is no DNA to check the TCRdb D call of TRBD2. The CDR3 spans 18 residues. Germline CDR1 KGHSH, CDR2 LQKENI. The CDR3 loop reads CASSPLSLAGGSFNEQFF.

The chain is built from TRBV20-1 and TRBJ2-3; TCRdb returns TRBD2, unconfirmable since there is no DNA. The CDR3 is 15 residues long. The V gene's germline CDR1 is DFQATT and CDR2 SNEGSKA (reference sequence). The CDR3 protein is CSASTGLARTDTQYF.